A selection of T cell receptor beta chains follows, all from one sample in a study of vaccination and CD4 T cells after COVID-19. TCRdb passed the PCR reads through MiXCR, listing each CDR3 protein once. In the table there are around 26,000 distinct CDR3 sequences, 60% to 80% of which are singletons. These TCRs' antigens remain unknown. Material: CD4+ T cells from blood, cultured in vitro, obtained after SARS-CoV-2 vaccination. All receptors derive from a human donor who received a COVID-19 vaccine. CDR3s include the opening cysteine and the closing phenylalanine or tryptophan. Fields, in order: J gene, V gene, D gene, CDR3 length, clone size, CDR3 DNA, CDR3 protein. A D gene is named only where the DNA matches it firmly. A row's size may be missing; if present it is once, few, many or a size class.

TRBJ2-7 TRBV2 TRBD2 15 . TGTGCCAGCAGACTAGCGGGGACCGGGTACTACGAGCAGTACTTC CASRLAGTGYYEQYF
TRBJ2-1 TRBV7-8 TRBD2 15 . TGTGCCAGCAGCTTACGACTAGCGGCCTACAATGAGCAGTTCTTC CASSLRLAAYNEQFF
TRBJ2-7 TRBV20-1 . 15 . TGCAGTGCCCTCACGGGACTCTCAGGGACCTACGAGCAGTACTTC CSALTGLSGTYEQYF
TRBJ2-5 TRBV10-2 TRBD2 15 . TGCGCCAGCAGTTTCTCGGGGGGGTACCAAGAGACCCAGTACTTC CASSFSGGYQETQYF
TRBJ1-1 TRBV7-2 . 16 . TGTGCCAGCAGCTCGAGGAGTATAACAGGTTCACTGATAACTTTCTTT CASSSRSITGSLITFF
TRBJ1-5 TRBV6-1 TRBD1 16 . TGTGCCAGCAGAGAGTGGGACAGCACTAGGAATCAGCCCCAGCATTTT CASREWDSTRNQPQHF
TRBJ2-1 TRBV20-1 TRBD2 15 . TGCAGCTCTGAGCGGGAGTTCGGGCTCTACAATGAGCAGTTCTTC CSSEREFGLYNEQFF
TRBJ1-5 TRBV7-9 . 14 once TGTGCCAGCACCTTAGGTGGGAGCAATCAGCCCCAGCATTTT CASTLGGSNQPQHF
TRBJ2-3 TRBV24-1 . 14 . TGTGCCACCAGTGATTTGCAACTCCCAGGGGTGCAGTATTTT CATSDLQLPGVQYF
TRBJ1-2 TRBV24-1 TRBD1 14 . TGTGCCACCAGTGAGCAAGACAGGGGGCATGGCTACACCTTC CATSEQDRGHGYTF
TRBJ2-2 TRBV6-1 . 15 few TGTGCCAGCAGCGCATCGGGGGCGAACACCGGGGAGCTGTTTTTT CASSASGANTGELFF
TRBJ1-1 TRBV10-3 . 12 . TGTGCCATCAGTGTTCTGGGCACTGAAGCTTTCTTT CAISVLGTEAFF
TRBJ1-3 TRBV5-4 . 13 few TGTGCCAGCAGCTTGGCCGGGAGCAACACCATATATTTT CASSLAGSNTIYF
TRBJ1-5 TRBV20-1 . 13 . TGCAGTGCTAGAGAGCGGGGAGGGCAGCCCCAGCATTTT CSARERGGQPQHF
TRBJ1-1 TRBV27 . 13 . TGTGCCAGCAGTTCTCGGGGTGTCGCTGAAGCTTTCTTT CASSSRGVAEAFF
TRBJ2-1 TRBV19 TRBD2 17 . TGTGCCAGTAGTATAATAAGCGGGGGGGCGATTGGGGATGAGCAGTTCTTC CASSIISGGAIGDEQFF
TRBJ1-5 TRBV6-5 . 15 . TGTGCCAGCAGTTTAGGTCCGGGGAACAATCAGCCCCAGCATTTT CASSLGPGNNQPQHF
TRBJ1-2 TRBV2 . 17 . TGTGCCAGCAGTGAAATGAGGGTTGCTAGCTCAGGGTATGGCTACACCTTC CASSEMRVASSGYGYTF
TRBJ1-1 TRBV5-1 . 15 . TGCGCCAGCAGCCCCATGACGGGCCAGAACACTGAAGCTTTCTTT CASSPMTGQNTEAFF
TRBJ1-2 TRBV9 TRBD1 17 once TGTGCCAGCAGCGTATTATCCCCAGGGGGAGGGGATCGAGGCTACACCTTC CASSVLSPGGGDRGYTF
TRBJ2-1 TRBV25-1 . 11 . TGTGCCAGCAGTGACGTCCGTGAGCAGTTCTTC CASSDVREQFF
TRBJ2-3 TRBV12-3/TRBV12-4 TRBD1 15 . TGTGCCAGCAGTTTCCCGGGACAGGGTTCAGATACGCAGTATTTT CASSFPGQGSDTQYF
TRBJ2-7 TRBV2 . 18 . TGTGCCAGCAGTGAACTCCACGTGTGGGGTACAGGGAACTACGAGCAGTACTTC CASSELHVWGTGNYEQYF
TRBJ2-3 TRBV10-3 TRBD2 17 . TGTGCCATCAGTCGACTAGCGGGGGGAGGTAGCACAGATACGCAGTATTTT CAISRLAGGGSTDTQYF
TRBJ2-5 TRBV9 . 12 . TGTGCCAGCAGCCCGACGAGTGGGACCCAGTACTTC CASSPTSGTQYF
TRBJ2-2 TRBV7-9 . 17 . TGTGCCAGCAGCTTTGGCCGCCGTCAAGGGGTCACCGGGGAGCTGTTTTTT CASSFGRRQGVTGELFF
TRBJ2-3 TRBV27 . 15 . TGTGCCAGCAGTTTATCCCTCCCGGGCACAGATACGCAGTATTTT CASSLSLPGTDTQYF
TRBJ1-2 TRBV18 TRBD1 15 . TGCGCCAGCTCACCAAACGTTGCAGGGGGGTATGGCTACACCTTC CASSPNVAGGYGYTF